Below, one T cell receptor (beta chain) is given with its context. Antigen specificity is unknown. Stated time point: recipient sample about 28 days before transplant, after cytoreduction. Blood collection times were about day -28 and days 30, 100, 180 posttransplant. Sequencing was performed with immunoSEQ multiplex PCR; in TCRdb, only in-frame clones are kept and a portion is missing. The table includes approximately 9,100 clones, roughly 80% detected once. This sample stems from a study of T cell clonotyping in hematopoietic cell transplantation. As for the study in general: Recipients' pretransplant samples followed cytoreduction. Study-wide findings and caveats: Recipient TCR diversity dropped after transplant; expanded clonotypes rose from day 30 to 180.

The sample here was peripheral blood mononuclear cells, taken before stem cell transplant. This TCR was sampled from a man between 60 and 75 years old with acute myeloid leukemia. Some clones in this sample may be carry-over from other donors' samples.

CDR3 in DNA: TGTGCCAGCAGCACTAACAGGGTCGCTGAAGCTTTCTTT. The encoded protein is CASSTNRVAEAFF. J is TRBJ1-1 and V is TRBV6-1; perhaps TRBD1 as D (6 bases). Between the trimmed V and J ends, which lost 6 bases and 6 bases, there was a span of 14 bases. The CDR3 spans 13 residues. Germline lookup yields CDR1 MNHNS and CDR2 SASEGT.